Each of the 21 T cell receptor beta chains below was sequenced from the same sample in a study. MiXCR, run by TCRdb on the RT-PCR reads, gives a single entry per CDR3 protein. The sample includes almost 700,000 distinct CDR3 sequences, 11% to 15% of them seen just once. Sequenced input: memory CD4+ T cells from blood. Every receptor here comes from a female donor in good health, serving as a healthy control.

This clonotype was observed many times. V usage is TRBV6-5 and J usage is TRBJ2-7, with a tentative D call TRBD1 (7 bases). The CDR3 loop spans 14 amino acids. Germline V gives CDR1 MNHEY, CDR2 SVGAGI. The V end was cut by 10 bases, the J end by 5 bases, with 21 bases between. The CDR3 loop reads CAKHGGGKSHEQYF. CDR3 in DNA: TGTGCCAAACACGGAGGGGGCAAATCCCACGAGCAGTACTTC.

This clonotype occurred a few times. This rearrangement joins TRBV5-1 to TRBJ1-1; possible D gene TRBD1, 5 bases. The V gene lost 0 bases and the J gene lost 1 base, with 10 bases spanning the gap. CDR3 length: 15 residues. Germline V gene data show CDR1 as SGHRS and CDR2 as YFSETQ. The CDR3 DNA reads TGCGCCAGCAGCTTGGAACCAGGGTCGAACACTGAAGCTTTCTTT. The encoded protein is CASSLEPGSNTEAFF.

The V gene is TRBV12-3 or TRBV12-4, the J gene TRBJ2-3, with TRBD1 matching over 11 bases. The junction had 9 bases not matched to a gene; V was cut back by 3 bases and J by 7 bases. The CDR3 has 16 residues. CDR3 sequence reads: CASSFRVGQGGYTQYF. The CDR3 DNA follows: TGTGCCAGCAGTTTTAGAGTGGGACAGGGGGGATATACGCAGTATTTT.

The table lists this clonotype with many counts. The J gene is TRBJ2-3, the V gene TRBV6-5; a possible D gene is TRBD1 (6 bases). The CDR3 is 14 residues long. V was cut by 5 bases and J by 2 bases, with 11 bases left in between. Germline V CDR1 and CDR2: MNHEY, SVGAGI. The CDR3 coding sequence is TGTGCCAGCAGTATTAACAGGGACACAGATACGCAGTATTTT. This translates into CASSINRDTDTQYF.

V gene TRBV20-1 combines with J gene TRBJ2-7, with unresolved D. CDR1 is DFQATT, CDR2 SNEGSKA, per germline (reference sequence). The V end lost 1 base, the J end lost 0 bases, and 4 bases lay between the germline ends. This CDR3 region has 12 residues. CDR3 in DNA: TGCAGTGCTAGAGCCTACTCCTACGAGCAGTACTTC. Protein product: CSARAYSYEQYF.

This clonotype showed up many times. This rearrangement joins TRBV6-6 to TRBJ2-7; 11 nucleotides align to TRBD2. Germline-derived CDR1 and CDR2 are MNHNY and SVGAGI (reference sequence). Germline trimming cut 2 bases from V and 1 base from J; bases unmatched to any gene: 4. This CDR3 comprises 16 residues. CDR3 sequence (DNA): TGTGCCAGCAGTTACACACTAGCGGGAGCGTCCTACGAGCAGTACTTC. Translating gives CASSYTLAGASYEQYF.

This clonotype was seen only a few times. The chain uses TRBV5-8 and TRBJ1-5; 9 bases align to TRBD1. This CDR3 has 16 residues. Germline-derived CDR1 and CDR2 are SGHTS and YDEGEE. The V segment lost 2 bases and the J segment 4 bases; nucleotides outside the gene matches: 7. CDR3 in amino acids: CASSFGWDRVNQPQHF. For the CDR3, the DNA is TGTGCCAGCAGCTTCGGCTGGGACAGGGTTAATCAGCCCCAGCATTTT.

There are a few counts of this clonotype. The V and J genes are TRBV29-1 and TRBJ1-2, with D possibly TRBD1 on 6 matching bases. This CDR3 region has 16 residues. From germline, CDR1 is SQVTM and CDR2 ANQGSEA. With 4 bases removed from V and 7 bases from J, the gap between germline ends came to 25 bases. The CDR3 DNA reads as TGCAGCGTTGGCGGGAAGGGGACAACAGCCTTAATTGGCTACACCTTC. Protein: CSVGGKGTTALIGYTF.

The chain is built from TRBV6-2 or TRBV6-3 and TRBJ2-1, with 8 bases fitting TRBD2. This CDR3 has 16 residues. Germline V gene sequence: CDR1 MNHEY, CDR2 SVGEGT. V lost 6 bases, J lost 6 bases, and 13 bases stayed unmatched. The CDR3 DNA reads as TGTGCCAGCAGCCGCCCCCCTAGCGGGTGGAGCAATGAGCAGTTCTTC. This sequence encodes CASSRPPSGWSNEQFF.

The chain couples TRBV27 to TRBJ2-1; the match to TRBD2 covers 11 bases. This CDR3 has 17 amino acids. The germline V gene encodes CDR1 MNHEY and CDR2 SMNVEV (reference sequence). Germline trimming cut 5 bases from V and 0 bases from J; bases unmatched to any gene: 6. The CDR3 protein is CASSAATSGNSYNEQFF. For the CDR3, the DNA is TGTGCCAGCAGTGCCGCGACTAGCGGGAACTCCTACAATGAGCAGTTCTTC.

Concerning this clonotype: One end of the junction fails to match germline, which may point to a read error. The V and J genes are TRBV7-2 and TRBJ2-3; a weak D match, TRBD2 (5 bases). The CDR3 has 13 amino acids. Germline-derived CDR1 and CDR2 are SGHTA and FQGNSA. The CDR3 DNA reads as TGTGCCAGCAGCCCCAGGAACGGGGATACGCAGTGTTTT. Protein sequence: CASSPRNGDTQCF.

This clonotype was seen more than once but under ten times. The chain employs TRBV7-2 and TRBJ1-4; D remains unclear. This CDR3 region has 13 residues. Looked up from germline, CDR1 is SGHTA and CDR2 is FQGNSA. The V and J ends lost 3 bases and 5 bases respectively, with 7 bases between them. The CDR3 loop is CASSFDVNEKLFF. Written as DNA, the CDR3 is TGTGCCAGCAGCTTCGATGTAAATGAAAAACTGTTTTTT.

This clonotype has just a few counts. In DNA form, the CDR3 reads TGTGCCAGCAGCCAAGAGGATGGAGTGGGCAATCAGCCCCAGCATTTT. This codes for CASSQEDGVGNQPQHF. The chain carries TRBV4-2 and TRBJ1-5; D gene ambiguous. Trimming shortened V by 0 bases and J by 2 bases, and 11 bases separated the two germline ends. Germline V lookup: CDR1 LGHNA, CDR2 YNFKEQ. The CDR3 sequence is 16 residues long.

The chain combines TRBV7-9 with TRBJ2-3; tentative D call: TRBD2 (6 bases). With 11 bases removed from V and 10 bases from J, the gap between germline ends came to 22 bases. The CDR3 totals 13 residues. Germline V gene lookup returns CDR1 SEHNR and CDR2 FQNEAQ (reference sequence). As DNA, the CDR3 is TGTGCCTCAGAAGGAGGGAGTACATTTCCGCAGTATTTT. Its translation is CASEGGSTFPQYF.

The V gene is TRBV12-3 or TRBV12-4, the J gene TRBJ2-7, with 7 bases aligning to TRBD1. The CDR3 has 13 residues. V shed 6 bases, J shed 8 bases, and the junction held 10 bases outside the gene matches. The CDR3 DNA sequence: TGTGCCAGCAGAGGGGGCGGGCAGCCCCAGCAGTACTTC. This sequence encodes CASRGGGQPQQYF.

This chain joins TRBV7-9 and TRBJ2-2; TRBD1 matches at 8 bases. CDR1 and CDR2 from the germline V gene are SEHNR and FQNEAQ (reference sequence). There are 15 residues in the CDR3. J was trimmed by 2 bases and V by 4 bases; bases with no gene match: 3. DNA of the CDR3: TGTGCCAGCAGCTGGGGACAGGATAACACCGGGGAGCTGTTTTTT. This codes for CASSWGQDNTGELFF.

The chain has TRBV6-6 and TRBJ2-5; D is perhaps TRBD2 (6 bases). Germline CDR1 is MNHNY and CDR2 is SVGAGI (reference sequence). The ends were cut back, 6 bases at V and 4 bases at J, with 15 bases in the middle. CDR3 size: 14 residues. Written as DNA, the CDR3 is TGTGCCAGCAGAGCTACGGGGGTGGGAGAGACCCAGTACTTC. Its protein product is CASRATGVGETQYF.

This clonotype was picked up a small number of times. This chain links TRBV4-3 with TRBJ2-1, with 7 bases that match TRBD2. The V gene's germline CDR1 is LGHNA and CDR2 YSLEER. J gave up 0 bases and V 1 base, and 3 bases lay outside the gene matches. This CDR3 region has 16 residues. Here the CDR3 reads CASSQGGGHSYNEQFF. The CDR3 coding sequence is TGCGCCAGCAGCCAAGGCGGGGGTCACTCCTACAATGAGCAGTTCTTC.

This clonotype has only a few counts. This sequence joins TRBV20-1 and TRBJ2-7; D is unclear. The CDR3 has 14 amino acids. V lost 6 bases and J 2 bases, leaving 17 bases between the germline ends. Per germline, CDR1 DFQATT and CDR2 SNEGSKA (reference sequence). As DNA, the CDR3 is TGCAGTGCCGTCTCACAGACAATCCCCTACGAGCAGTACTTC. This translates into CSAVSQTIPYEQYF.

This clonotype was detected many times. Here the CDR3 DNA reads TGTGCCAGCAGACCACAACCCAGCTCCTACGAGCAGTACTTC. This translates into CASRPQPSSYEQYF. The rearrangement uses TRBV12-3 or TRBV12-4 and TRBJ2-7; no clear D gene. Trimming took off 6 bases at V and 0 bases at J, with 12 bases between the two ends. The CDR3 runs to 14 residues.

The sample holds many counts of this clonotype. The chain combines TRBV6-1 with TRBJ1-2, with unresolved D. V lost 9 bases to trimming and J lost 10 bases, with 12 bases between them. CDR1 and CDR2 (germline): MNHNS, SASEGT. The length of the CDR3 is 10 residues. The CDR3 here is CASQLTAYTF. The CDR3 DNA sequence: TGTGCCAGTCAACTGACCGCCTACACCTTC.